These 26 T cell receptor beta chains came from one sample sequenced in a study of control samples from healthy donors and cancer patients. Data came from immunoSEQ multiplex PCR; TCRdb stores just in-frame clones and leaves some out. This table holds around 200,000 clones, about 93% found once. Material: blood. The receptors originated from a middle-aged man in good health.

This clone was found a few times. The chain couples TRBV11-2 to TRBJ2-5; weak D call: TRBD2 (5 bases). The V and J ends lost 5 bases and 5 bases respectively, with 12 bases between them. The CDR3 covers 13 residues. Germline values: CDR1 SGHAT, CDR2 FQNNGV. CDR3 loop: CASSVLVDETQYF. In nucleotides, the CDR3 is TGTGCCAGCAGCGTACTAGTAGATGAGACCCAGTACTTC.

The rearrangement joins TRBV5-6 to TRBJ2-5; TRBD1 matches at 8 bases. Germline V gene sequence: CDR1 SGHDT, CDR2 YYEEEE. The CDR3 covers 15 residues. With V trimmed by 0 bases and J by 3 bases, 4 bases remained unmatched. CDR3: CASSLGTDREETQYF. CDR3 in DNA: TGTGCCAGCAGCTTGGGGACGGACAGGGAAGAGACCCAGTACTTC.

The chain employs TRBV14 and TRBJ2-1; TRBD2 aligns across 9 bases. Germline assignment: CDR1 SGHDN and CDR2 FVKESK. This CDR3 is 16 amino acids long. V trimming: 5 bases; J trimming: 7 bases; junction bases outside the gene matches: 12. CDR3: CASSDISGGIGNEQFF. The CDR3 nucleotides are TGTGCCAGCAGCGATATCAGCGGGGGGATTGGAAATGAGCAGTTCTTC. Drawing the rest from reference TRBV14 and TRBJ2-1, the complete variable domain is EAGVTQFPSHSVIEKGQTVTLRCDPISGHDNLYWYRRVMGKEIKFLLHFVKESKQDESGMPNNRFLAERTGGTYSTLKVQPAELEDSGVYFCASSDISGGIGNEQFFGPGTRLTVL.

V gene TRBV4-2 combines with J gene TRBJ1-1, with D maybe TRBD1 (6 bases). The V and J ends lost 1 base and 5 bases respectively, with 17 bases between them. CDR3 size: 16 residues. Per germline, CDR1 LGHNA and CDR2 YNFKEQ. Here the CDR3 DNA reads TGTGCCAGCAGCCAAGGAGGGGGAAGGCAGGATACTGAAGCTTTCTTT. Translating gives CASSQGGGRQDTEAFF.

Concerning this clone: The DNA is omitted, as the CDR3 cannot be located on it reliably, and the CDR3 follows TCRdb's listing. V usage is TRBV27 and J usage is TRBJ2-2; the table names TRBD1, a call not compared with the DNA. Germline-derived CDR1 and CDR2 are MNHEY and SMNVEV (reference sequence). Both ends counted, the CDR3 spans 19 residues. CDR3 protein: CASSFDRDGSSGPHGELFF.

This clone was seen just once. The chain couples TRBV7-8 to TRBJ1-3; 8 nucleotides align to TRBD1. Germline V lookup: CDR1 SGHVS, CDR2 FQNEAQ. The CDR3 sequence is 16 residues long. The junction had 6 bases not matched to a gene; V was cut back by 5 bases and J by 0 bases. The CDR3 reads CASSRTGRDSGNTIYF. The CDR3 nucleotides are TGTGCCAGCAGCCGGACAGGGCGGGACTCTGGAAACACCATATATTTT.

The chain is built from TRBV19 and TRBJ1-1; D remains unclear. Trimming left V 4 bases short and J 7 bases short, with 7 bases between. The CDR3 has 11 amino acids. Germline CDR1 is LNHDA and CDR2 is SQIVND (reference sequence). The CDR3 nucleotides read TGTGCCAGTAGTAGAGACCTTGAAGCTTTCTTT. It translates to CASSRDLEAFF.

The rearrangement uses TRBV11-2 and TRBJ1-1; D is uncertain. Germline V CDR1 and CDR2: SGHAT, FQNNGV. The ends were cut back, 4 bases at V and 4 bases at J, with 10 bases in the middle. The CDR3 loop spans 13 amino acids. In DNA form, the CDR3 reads TGTGCCAGCAGCTACGACGGTAGCACTGAAGCTTTCTTT. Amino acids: CASSYDGSTEAFF.

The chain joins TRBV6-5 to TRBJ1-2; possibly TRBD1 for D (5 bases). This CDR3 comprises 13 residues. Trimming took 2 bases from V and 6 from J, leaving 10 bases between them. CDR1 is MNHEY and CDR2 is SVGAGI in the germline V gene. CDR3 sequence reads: CASSYGGNHGYTF. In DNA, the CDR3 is TGTGCCAGCAGTTACGGGGGGAATCATGGCTACACCTTC.

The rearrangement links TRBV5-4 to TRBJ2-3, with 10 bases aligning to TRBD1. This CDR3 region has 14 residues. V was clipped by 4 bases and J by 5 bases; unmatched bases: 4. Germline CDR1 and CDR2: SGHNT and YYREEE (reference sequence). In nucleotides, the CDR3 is TGTGCCAGCAGCAGACAGGGGGCCGGAGATACGCAGTATTTT. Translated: CASSRQGAGDTQYF. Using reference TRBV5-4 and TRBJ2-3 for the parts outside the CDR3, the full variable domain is ETGVTQSPTHLIKTRGQQVTLRCSSQSGHNTVSWYQQALGQGPQFIFQYYREEENGRGNFPPRFSGLQFPNYSSELNVNALELDDSALYLCASSRQGAGDTQYFGPGTRLTVL.

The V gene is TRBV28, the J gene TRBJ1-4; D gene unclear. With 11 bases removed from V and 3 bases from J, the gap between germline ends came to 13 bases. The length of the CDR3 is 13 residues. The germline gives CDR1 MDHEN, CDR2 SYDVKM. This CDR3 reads CASWDLANEKLFF. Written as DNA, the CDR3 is TGTGCCTCCTGGGATCTCGCTAATGAAAAACTGTTTTTT.

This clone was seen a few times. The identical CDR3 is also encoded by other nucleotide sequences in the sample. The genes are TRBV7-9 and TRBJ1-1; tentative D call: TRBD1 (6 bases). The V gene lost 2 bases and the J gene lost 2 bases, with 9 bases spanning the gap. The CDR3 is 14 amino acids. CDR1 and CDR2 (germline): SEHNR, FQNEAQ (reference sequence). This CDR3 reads CASSLQGPNTEAFF. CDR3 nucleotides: TGTGCCAGCAGCTTACAGGGGCCAAACACTGAAGCTTTCTTT.

CDR3 sequence: CASSLGGGSFYGYTF. Written as DNA, the CDR3 is TGTGCCAGCAGTCTGGGAGGCGGTTCTTTCTATGGCTACACCTTC. The chain links TRBV11-2 to TRBJ1-2; D ambiguous. Trimming cost V 6 bases and J 4 bases, with 18 bases left between them. This CDR3 is 15 amino acids long. Germline lookup yields CDR1 SGHAT and CDR2 FQNNGV.

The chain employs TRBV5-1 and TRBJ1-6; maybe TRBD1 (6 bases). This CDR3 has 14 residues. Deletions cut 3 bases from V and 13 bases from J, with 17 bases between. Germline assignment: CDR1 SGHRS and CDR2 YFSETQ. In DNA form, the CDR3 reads TGCGCCAGCAGCTCTATGGACAGCCAGGGGCCCCTCCACTTT. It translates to CASSSMDSQGPLHF.

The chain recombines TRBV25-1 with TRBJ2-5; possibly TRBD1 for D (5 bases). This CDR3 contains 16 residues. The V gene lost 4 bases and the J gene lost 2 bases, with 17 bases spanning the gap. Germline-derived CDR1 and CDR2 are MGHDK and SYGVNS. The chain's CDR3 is CASSGGAGNPQETQYF. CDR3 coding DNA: TGTGCCAGCAGTGGAGGCGCAGGGAACCCTCAAGAGACCCAGTACTTC.

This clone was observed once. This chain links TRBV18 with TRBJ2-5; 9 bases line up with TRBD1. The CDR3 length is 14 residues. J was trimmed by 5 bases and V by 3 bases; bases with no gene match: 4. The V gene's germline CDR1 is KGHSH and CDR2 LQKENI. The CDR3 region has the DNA TGTGCCAGCTCACCTAAGACAGGGGGGGAGACCCAGTACTTC. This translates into CASSPKTGGETQYF.

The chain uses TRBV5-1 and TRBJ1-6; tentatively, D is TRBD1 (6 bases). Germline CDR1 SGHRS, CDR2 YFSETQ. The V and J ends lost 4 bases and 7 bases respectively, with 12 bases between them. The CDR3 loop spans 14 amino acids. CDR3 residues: CASSSMTGNSPLHF. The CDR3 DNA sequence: TGCGCCAGCAGCAGCATGACAGGAAATTCACCCCTCCACTTT.

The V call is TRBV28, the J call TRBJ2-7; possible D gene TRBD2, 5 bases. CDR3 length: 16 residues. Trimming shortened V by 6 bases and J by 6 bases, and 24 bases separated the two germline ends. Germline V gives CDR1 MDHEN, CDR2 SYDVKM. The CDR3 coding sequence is TGTGCCAGCAGAATCCAACCCCCCAACCCGGGAAGCGAGCAGTACTTC. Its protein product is CASRIQPPNPGSEQYF.

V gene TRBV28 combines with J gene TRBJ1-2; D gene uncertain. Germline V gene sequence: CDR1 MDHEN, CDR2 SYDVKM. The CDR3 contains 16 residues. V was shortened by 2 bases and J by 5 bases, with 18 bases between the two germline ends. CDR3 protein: CASSLVLTGERYGYTF. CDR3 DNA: TGTGCCAGCAGTTTAGTATTGACCGGGGAAAGGTATGGCTACACCTTC.

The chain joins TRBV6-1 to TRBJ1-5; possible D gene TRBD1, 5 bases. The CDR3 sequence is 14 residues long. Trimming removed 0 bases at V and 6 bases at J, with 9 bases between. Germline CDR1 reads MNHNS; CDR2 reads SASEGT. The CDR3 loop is CASSEAGGGQPQHF. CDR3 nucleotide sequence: TGTGCCAGCAGTGAAGCTGGGGGGGGTCAGCCCCAGCATTTT.

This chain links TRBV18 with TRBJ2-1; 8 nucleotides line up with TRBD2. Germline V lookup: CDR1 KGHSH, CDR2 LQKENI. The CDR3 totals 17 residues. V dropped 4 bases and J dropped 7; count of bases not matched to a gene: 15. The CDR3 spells CASSLSFPGGAANEQFF. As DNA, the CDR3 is TGTGCCAGCTCACTATCTTTTCCGGGGGGGGCCGCAAATGAGCAGTTCTTC.

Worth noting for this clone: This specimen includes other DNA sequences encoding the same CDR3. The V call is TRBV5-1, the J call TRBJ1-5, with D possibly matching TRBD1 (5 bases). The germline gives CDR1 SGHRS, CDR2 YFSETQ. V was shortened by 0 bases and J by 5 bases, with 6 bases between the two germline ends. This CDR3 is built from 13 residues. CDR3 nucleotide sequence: TGCGCCAGCAGCTTGGAGGGACATCAGCCCCAGCATTTT. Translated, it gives CASSLEGHQPQHF. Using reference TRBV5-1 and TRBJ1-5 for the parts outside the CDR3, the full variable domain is KAGVTQTPRYLIKTRGQQVTLSCSPISGHRSVSWYQQTPGQGLQFLFEYFSETQRNKGNFPGRFSGRQFSNSRSEMNVSTLELGDSALYLCASSLEGHQPQHFGDGTRLSIL.

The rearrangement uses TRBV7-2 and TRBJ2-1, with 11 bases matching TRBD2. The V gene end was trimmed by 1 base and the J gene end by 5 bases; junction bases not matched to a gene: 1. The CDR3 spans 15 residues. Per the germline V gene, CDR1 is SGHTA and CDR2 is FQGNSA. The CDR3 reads CASSLELAGDNEQFF. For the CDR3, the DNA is TGTGCCAGCAGCTTAGAACTAGCGGGGGACAATGAGCAGTTCTTC.

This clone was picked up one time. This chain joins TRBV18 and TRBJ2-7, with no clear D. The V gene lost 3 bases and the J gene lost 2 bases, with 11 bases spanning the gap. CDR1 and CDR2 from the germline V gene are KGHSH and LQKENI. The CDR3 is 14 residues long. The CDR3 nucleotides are TGTGCCAGCTCACCCTCTTACGGGCCCTACGAGCAGTACGTC. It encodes CASSPSYGPYEQYV.

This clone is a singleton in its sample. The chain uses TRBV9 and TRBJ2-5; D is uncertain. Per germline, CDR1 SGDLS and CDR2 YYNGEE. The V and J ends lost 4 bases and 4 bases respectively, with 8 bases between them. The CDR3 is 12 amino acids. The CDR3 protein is CASSRSGETQYF. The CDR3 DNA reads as TGTGCCAGCAGCCGTAGTGGAGAGACCCAGTACTTC. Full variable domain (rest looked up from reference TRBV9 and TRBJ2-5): DSGVTQTPKHLITATGQRVTLRCSPRSGDLSVYWYQQSLDQGLQFLIQYYNGEERAKGNILERFSAQQFPDLHSELNLSSLELGDSALYFCASSRSGETQYFGPGTRLLVL.

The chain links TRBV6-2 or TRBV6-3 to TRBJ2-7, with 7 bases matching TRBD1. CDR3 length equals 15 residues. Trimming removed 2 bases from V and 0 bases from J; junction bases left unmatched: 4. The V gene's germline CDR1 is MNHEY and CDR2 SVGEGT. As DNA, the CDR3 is TGTGCCAGCAGTTACGGACAGGAAAGCTCCTACGAGCAGTACGTC. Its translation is CASSYGQESSYEQYV.